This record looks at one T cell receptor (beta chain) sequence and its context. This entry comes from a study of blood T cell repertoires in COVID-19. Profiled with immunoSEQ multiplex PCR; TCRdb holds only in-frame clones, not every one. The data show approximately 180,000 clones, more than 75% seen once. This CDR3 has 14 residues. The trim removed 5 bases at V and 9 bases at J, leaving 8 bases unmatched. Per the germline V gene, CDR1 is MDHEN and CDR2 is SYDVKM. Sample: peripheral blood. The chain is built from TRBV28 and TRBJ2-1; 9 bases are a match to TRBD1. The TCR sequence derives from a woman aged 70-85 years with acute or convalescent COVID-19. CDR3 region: CASSRQGVMGEQFF. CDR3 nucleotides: TGTGCCAGCAGTCGACAGGGGGTGATGGGTGAGCAGTTCTTC.